This T cell receptor (beta chain) came from a study of Graves' ophthalmopathy and Graves' hyperthyroidism. Study observations and caveats: Using 13 signatures, a model distinguished ophthalmopathy from stable hyperthyroidism, reaching about 90% sensitivity and 81.08% specificity.

The CDR3 has 15 amino acids. Germline V gives CDR1 MNHNS, CDR2 SASEGT. Trimming stripped 6 bases from V and 1 base from J, with 15 bases between. Transcripts of RNA were the source for amplifying TCR beta CDR3 regions. Following a first-round RT-PCR that used HTBI primers, a second-round multiplex PCR was carried out. TCRdb re-called the multiplex PCR reads through MiXCR, storing one row per CDR3 protein. The sample has fewer than 400,000 distinct CDR3 sequences; around 17% are singletons. Ophthalmopathy donors' eye disease showed moderate-to-severe activity, CAS of at least 3, NOSPECS of at least 4 and duration under 3 months. Each diagnosis was determined on the basis of clinical symptoms, serum thyroxine, TRAb, thyroid ultrasound and orbital computed tomography. This clonotype was recorded at least ten times. What it binds is unknown.

The chain uses TRBV6-1 and TRBJ1-1; possible D gene TRBD1, 5 bases. This clonotype was sampled from a woman aged 18-29 years with Graves' ophthalmopathy. The sample taken for sequencing was peripheral blood. This CDR3 reads CASSFFITGNTEAFF. CDR3 sequence (DNA): TGTGCCAGCAGCTTCTTCATAACAGGGAACACTGAAGCTTTCTTT.